This T cell receptor beta chain was captured by sequencing in a study of blood T cell repertoires in COVID-19. Study-level information: T cells, B-cell-depleted T cells, or PBMCs provided the cDNA or gDNA that served as material.

Repertoires were generated with immunoSEQ multiplex PCR, while TCRdb's copy carries only in-frame clones and drops some. Among fewer than 250,000 clones listed, around 90% were seen once. This clone appeared once. The sample consisted of peripheral blood. This sequence was found in a man aged 25-45 years with acute or convalescent COVID-19.

The CDR3 is CASSQDQGITGNTIYF. CDR3 bases: TGTGCCAGCAGCCAAGACCAGGGAATAACTGGAAACACCATATATTTT. The chain uses TRBV4-2 and TRBJ1-3; D may be TRBD1 (5 bases). Trimming pared 0 bases from V and 2 bases from J, leaving 11 bases between. This CDR3 contains 16 residues. The germline V gene encodes CDR1 LGHNA and CDR2 YNFKEQ.